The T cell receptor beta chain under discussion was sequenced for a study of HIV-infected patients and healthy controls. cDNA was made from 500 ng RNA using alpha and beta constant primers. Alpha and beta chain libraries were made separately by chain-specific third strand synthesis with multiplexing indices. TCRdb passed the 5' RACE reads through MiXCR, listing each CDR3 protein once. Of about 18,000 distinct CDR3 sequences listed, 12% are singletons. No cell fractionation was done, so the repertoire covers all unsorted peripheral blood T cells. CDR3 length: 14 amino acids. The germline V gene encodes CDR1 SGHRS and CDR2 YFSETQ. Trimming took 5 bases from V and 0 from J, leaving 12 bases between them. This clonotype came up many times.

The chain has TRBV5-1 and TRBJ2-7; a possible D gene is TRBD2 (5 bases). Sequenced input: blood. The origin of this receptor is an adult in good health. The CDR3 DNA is TGCGCCAGCAGTTTTGAGGGCAGCTCCTACGAGCAGTACTTC. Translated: CASSFEGSSYEQYF. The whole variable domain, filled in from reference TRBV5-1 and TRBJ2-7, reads KAGVTQTPRYLIKTRGQQVTLSCSPISGHRSVSWYQQTPGQGLQFLFEYFSETQRNKGNFPGRFSGRQFSNSRSEMNVSTLELGDSALYLCASSFEGSSYEQYFGPGTRLTVT.